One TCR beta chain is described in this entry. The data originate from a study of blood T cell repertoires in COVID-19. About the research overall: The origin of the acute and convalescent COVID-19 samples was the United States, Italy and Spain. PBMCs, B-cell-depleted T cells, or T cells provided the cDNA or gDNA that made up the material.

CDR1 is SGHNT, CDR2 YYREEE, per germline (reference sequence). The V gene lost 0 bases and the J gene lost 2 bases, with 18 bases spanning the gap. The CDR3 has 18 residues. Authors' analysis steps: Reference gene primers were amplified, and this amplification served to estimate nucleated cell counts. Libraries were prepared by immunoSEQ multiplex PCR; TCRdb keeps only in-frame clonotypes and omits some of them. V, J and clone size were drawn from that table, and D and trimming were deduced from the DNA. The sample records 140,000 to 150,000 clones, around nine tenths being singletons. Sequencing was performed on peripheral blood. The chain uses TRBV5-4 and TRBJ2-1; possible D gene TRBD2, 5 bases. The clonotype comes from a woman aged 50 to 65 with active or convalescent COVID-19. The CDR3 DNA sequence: TGTGCCAGCAGCTTGGGAGGGATAGGCAGCGAAGCCTACAATGAGCAGTTCTTC. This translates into CASSLGGIGSEAYNEQFF.